This record covers a single T cell receptor beta chain. This clonotype was seen a single time. Its antigen target is currently unknown. No much larger clone exists at a distance of one base, and base qualities are not known. A lone read offers only weak evidence. These data are taken from a study of T-cell reconstitution after alpha-beta-depleted transplantation in children (dated by TCRdb to 2016 to 2018). Study-level background: T-cell immune reconstitution after TCRalphabeta/CD19-depleted allogeneic hematopoietic cell transplantation in children was quantitatively tracked in the study by means of TCR repertoire profiling. What the authors observed across the whole study: Apparently early alphabetaT-cell count recovery about two months after transplant reportedly relied on only several hundred rapidly expanded clones derived from non-depleted graft cells. The high TCRbeta diversity at day 60 in some patients was ascribed to recipient T cells and intrathymic progenitors that had survived conditioning. Hyperexpanded clone frequencies declined over subsequent months; after one year, T-cell counts and TCRbeta diversity were mostly attributed to newly produced T cells.

Libraries were constructed by PCR. Sequencing instrument: Illumina HiSeq 2500. TCR libraries were prepared with molecular barcoding, using unique molecular identifiers to normalize TCRbeta repertoire quantification. TCRdb reprocessed the public reads (quality trimming at Q25 with fastp, clone calling with MiXCR) and kept in-frame beta chains. Every distinct CDR3 protein forms one entry, paired with its most common genes and DNA. The sample records 700,000 to 950,000 distinct CDR3 sequences, approximately 15% of which are singletons. 5% of the sample is in the top ten clones. Reading the label with the study, this specimen's treatment or condition is: allogeneic hematopoietic cell transplantation with graft depleted of TCRalphabeta T cells and CD19 B cells. Transplant recipients were children who received TCRalphabeta/CD19-depleted allogeneic hematopoietic cell grafts. Unmatched junction bases come to 11, with V trimmed by 6 bases and J by 7 bases. Including the terminal cysteine and phenylalanine, the CDR3 comprises 14 residues. Just CDR3 DNA is preserved here, 42 bases in frame from base 1.

The sequences come from PBMCs, mostly from graft donor cells, collected 360 days after TCRalphabeta/CD19-depleted stem cell transplant. The chain uses TRBV23-1 and TRBJ1-2; 7 central nucleotides agree with TRBD1. TRBV23-1 is recorded as an ORF, its role being uncertain. The sequence derives from a male patient aged 10 to 17 who had a stem cell transplant for acute lymphoblastic leukemia, so the T cells may come from the graft donor. The CDR3 loop reads CASRRTGGLFGYTF. The nucleotides are TGCGCCAGCAGGAGGACAGGAGGTCTCTTTGGCTACACCTTC.